The clone carrying this TCR beta chain occurred a few times. TCRdb used MiXCR to reprocess the reads, holding one entry per CDR3 protein. The repertoire holds more than 75,000 distinct CDR3 sequences, with about 4% as singletons. The CDR3 has 13 residues. The germline V gene has CDR1 DFQATT and CDR2 SNEGSKA (reference sequence). V lost 6 bases and J 6 bases, leaving 16 bases between the germline ends. The data belong to a study of T cell repertoires in cytomegalovirus infection. The V gene is TRBV20-1, the J gene TRBJ2-3; D is possibly TRBD2 (7 bases). This receptor was taken from a human donor in good health (CMV status not recorded). Some clones in this sample may be carry-over from other donors' samples. Sequencing used PBMCs. CDR3 DNA sequence: TGCAGTGCCCCAAAGAGGGGGGGGGATACGCAGTATTTT. As protein: CSAPKRGGDTQYF.